This T cell receptor (beta chain) comes out of a study of blood T cell repertoires in COVID-19. With 0 bases removed from V and 5 bases from J, the gap between germline ends came to 10 bases. CDR1 LNHNV and CDR2 YYDKDF come from the germline V gene (reference sequence). The CDR3 runs 15 residues. Sequenced by immunoSEQ multiplex PCR; TCRdb stores in-frame clones only, minus some. The sample has 65,000 to 95,000 clones, roughly 87% seen once. Specimen: peripheral blood. The chain has TRBV15 and TRBJ2-2, with D possibly matching TRBD1 (5 bases). This receptor was identified in a man between 70 and 80 years old with acute or convalescent COVID-19. CDR3 DNA: TGTGCCACCAGCAGAGAATCAGGGCAAACCGGGGAGCTGTTTTTT. This gives the protein CATSRESGQTGELFF.